A single sample gave rise to the 18 T cell receptor beta chains below, sequenced in a study of blood T cell repertoires in COVID-19. Data came from immunoSEQ multiplex PCR; TCRdb stores just in-frame clones and leaves some out. This table holds tens of thousands of clones, roughly four fifths found once. Sequenced: peripheral blood. These TCRs come from a human donor in a cohort sampled during active COVID-19.

The rearrangement uses TRBV4-2 and TRBJ2-3; maybe TRBD1 (6 bases). V lost 4 bases to trimming and J lost 3 bases, with 8 bases between them. CDR3 size: 13 residues. Per the germline V gene, CDR1 is LGHNA and CDR2 is YNFKEQ. CDR3 sequence (DNA): TGTGCCAGCAGCCGAGGGGGTACAGATACGCAGTATTTT. It codes for CASSRGGTDTQYF.

The chain combines TRBV5-6 with TRBJ2-3, with D hard to call. The ends were cut back, 3 bases at V and 5 bases at J, with 4 bases in the middle. The CDR3 is 11 amino acids. Germline CDR1 is SGHDT and CDR2 is YYEEEE. The CDR3 nucleotides read TGTGCCAGCAGCTGGAGAGATACGCAGTATTTT. Its translation: CASSWRDTQYF.

The chain carries TRBV24-1 and TRBJ2-3, with 7 bases that match TRBD2. This CDR3 is 16 amino acids long. The V gene end was trimmed by 4 bases and the J gene end by 2 bases; junction bases not matched to a gene: 8. CDR1 is KGHDR, CDR2 SFDVKD, per germline. CDR3 region: CATSESIGGTTDTQYF. CDR3 DNA: TGTGCCACCAGTGAGAGTATCGGGGGGACCACAGATACGCAGTATTTT.

The CDR3 DNA follows: TGTGCCAGCAGGAAGTCCGGTCCGACAGGGCCGACCACCATATATTTT. It encodes CASRKSGPTGPTTIYF. The rearrangement uses TRBV28 and TRBJ1-3; 7 bases fit TRBD1. This CDR3 has 16 residues. Per the germline V gene, CDR1 is MDHEN and CDR2 is SYDVKM. Trimming cost V 6 bases and J 9 bases; bases outside gene matches: 17.

This chain connects TRBV10-3 to TRBJ1-1; 9 nucleotides match TRBD1. Germline V gene data show CDR1 as ENHRY and CDR2 as SYGVKD. This CDR3 is built from 16 residues. The junction had 6 bases not matched to a gene; V was cut back by 4 bases and J by 0 bases. The CDR3 protein is CAISVGQGLMNTEAFF. Written as DNA, the CDR3 is TGTGCCATCAGTGTGGGACAGGGACTCATGAACACTGAAGCTTTCTTT.

The genes are TRBV9 and TRBJ2-7; 10 bases align to TRBD1. The trim removed 0 bases at V and 2 bases at J, leaving 2 bases unmatched. From germline, CDR1 is SGDLS and CDR2 YYNGEE. The CDR3 extends over 15 amino acids. The CDR3 loop is CASSVGTGGAYEQYF. DNA of the CDR3: TGTGCCAGCAGCGTAGGGACAGGGGGGGCCTACGAGCAGTACTTC.

This clone was counted only a few times. The chain recombines TRBV5-6 with TRBJ1-1, with 7 bases identical to TRBD1. Per germline, CDR1 SGHDT and CDR2 YYEEEE. V gave up 2 bases and J gave up 3 bases; unmatched junction bases: 1. The CDR3 has 13 residues. The CDR3 nucleotides read TGTGCCAGCAGCTTTGACAGGGACACTGAAGCTTTCTTT. Encoded protein: CASSFDRDTEAFF.

The genes are TRBV11-1 and TRBJ1-6; D remains ambiguous. CDR1 is SGHAT and CDR2 is FQDESV in the germline V gene (reference sequence). The CDR3 covers 14 residues. V gave up 0 bases and J gave up 4 bases, with 4 bases separating them. The CDR3 here is CASSLAAYNSPLHF. The CDR3 DNA is TGTGCCAGCAGCTTAGCTGCGTATAATTCACCCCTCCACTTT.

V and J are TRBV11-2 and TRBJ1-2; 8 bases line up with TRBD1. Germline V CDR1 and CDR2: SGHAT, FQNNGV. CDR3 length: 14 amino acids. V gave up 5 bases and J gave up 8 bases; unmatched junction bases: 10. CDR3 nucleotide sequence: TGTGCCAGCAGCAACGACCTGACAGGGGACGGCTACACCTTC. Amino acids: CASSNDLTGDGYTF.

V gene TRBV7-3 combines with J gene TRBJ1-6, with 9 bases identical to TRBD1. The CDR3 extends over 17 amino acids. Germline CDR1 reads SGHTA; CDR2 reads FQGTGA. J gave up 6 bases and V 3 bases, and 9 bases lay outside the gene matches. CDR3 region: CASSLFSGTGSNSPLHF. CDR3 coding DNA: TGTGCCAGCAGCTTGTTTTCCGGGACAGGGTCTAATTCACCCCTCCACTTT. The variable domain in full, with the rest retrieved from reference TRBV7-3 and TRBJ1-6, is GAGVSQTPSNKVTEKGKYVELRCDPISGHTALYWYRQSLGQGPEFLIYFQGTGAADDSGLPNDRFFAVRPEGSVSTLKIQRTERGDSAVYLCASSLFSGTGSNSPLHFGNGTRLTVT.

Only one count was recorded for this clone. This sequence joins TRBV19 and TRBJ2-1; 10 bases fit TRBD2. Trimming took 6 bases from V and 9 from J; bases not matched to a gene: 11. The CDR3 sequence is 15 residues long. CDR1 and CDR2 from the germline V gene are LNHDA and SQIVND (reference sequence). This CDR3 is CASRFSSGGFGEQFF. The CDR3 region has the DNA TGTGCCAGTAGATTTTCTAGCGGGGGCTTTGGTGAGCAGTTCTTC.

The chain is built from TRBV5-6 and TRBJ1-1; 7 bases fit TRBD1. This CDR3 is built from 13 residues. V lost 4 bases and J lost 11; bases outside the gene matches: 11. Germline CDR1 and CDR2: SGHDT and YYEEEE. The CDR3 spells CASSRNRGREAFF. CDR3 coding DNA: TGTGCCAGCAGCCGGAACAGGGGCCGGGAGGCTTTCTTT.

This chain uses TRBV2 with TRBJ2-2, with 12 bases aligning to TRBD2. This CDR3 is 17 amino acids long. With V trimmed by 0 bases and J by 6 bases, 5 bases remained unmatched. Germline lookup yields CDR1 SNHLY and CDR2 FYNNEI. The CDR3 nucleotides are TGTGCCAGCAGTGAAGCCCGACTAGCGGGGGCGGCCGGGGAGCTGTTTTTT. It translates to CASSEARLAGAAGELFF. Full variable domain (outside the CDR3, taken from reference TRBV2 and TRBJ2-2): EPEVTQTPSHQVTQMGQEVILRCVPISNHLYFYWYRQILGQKVEFLVSFYNNEISEKSEIFDDQFSVERPDGSNFTLKIRSTKLEDSAMYFCASSEARLAGAAGELFFGEGSRLTVL.

The V gene is TRBV28, the J gene TRBJ1-5; maybe TRBD1 (5 bases). V was pared by 5 bases and J by 1 base, with 18 bases between. The germline gives CDR1 MDHEN, CDR2 SYDVKM. This CDR3 contains 17 residues. This CDR3 reads CASSQSLGGVSNQPQHF. The CDR3 DNA reads as TGTGCCAGCAGTCAATCATTAGGAGGGGTGAGCAATCAGCCCCAGCATTTT.

The V call is TRBV30, the J call TRBJ2-3; D is ambiguous. The germline gives CDR1 GTSNPN, CDR2 SVGIG (reference sequence). V gave up 7 bases and J gave up 7 bases, with 18 bases separating them. This CDR3 region has 13 residues. This chain's CDR3 is CALIAYAPNTQYF. CDR3 coding DNA: TGTGCCTTAATAGCATACGCACCGAATACGCAGTATTTT.

The J gene is TRBJ2-1, the V gene TRBV9; 7 positions match TRBD1. Germline V gene data show CDR1 as SGDLS and CDR2 as YYNGEE. The CDR3 consists of 15 residues. V lost 4 bases, J lost 0 bases, and 4 bases stayed unmatched. The CDR3 region has the DNA TGTGCCAGCAGCCCTACAGGGGCCTCCTACAATGAGCAGTTCTTC. It specifies CASSPTGASYNEQFF.

J is TRBJ1-1 and V is TRBV27; no clear D gene. This CDR3 has 15 residues. The germline V and J ends were trimmed by 4 bases and 4 bases, with 16 bases remaining between them. Germline values: CDR1 MNHEY, CDR2 SMNVEV (reference sequence). CDR3 amino acids: CASSSPGRLVTEAFF. The CDR3 coding sequence is TGTGCCAGCAGTTCCCCCGGCAGGCTTGTCACTGAAGCTTTCTTT.

The V gene is TRBV5-1, the J gene TRBJ2-5; maybe TRBD2 (5 bases). Germline assignment: CDR1 SGHRS and CDR2 YFSETQ. Trimming left V 4 bases short and J 4 bases short, with 5 bases between. The CDR3 covers 11 residues. The CDR3 spells CASSEGETQYF. Here the CDR3 DNA reads TGCGCCAGCAGCGAGGGAGAGACCCAGTACTTC.